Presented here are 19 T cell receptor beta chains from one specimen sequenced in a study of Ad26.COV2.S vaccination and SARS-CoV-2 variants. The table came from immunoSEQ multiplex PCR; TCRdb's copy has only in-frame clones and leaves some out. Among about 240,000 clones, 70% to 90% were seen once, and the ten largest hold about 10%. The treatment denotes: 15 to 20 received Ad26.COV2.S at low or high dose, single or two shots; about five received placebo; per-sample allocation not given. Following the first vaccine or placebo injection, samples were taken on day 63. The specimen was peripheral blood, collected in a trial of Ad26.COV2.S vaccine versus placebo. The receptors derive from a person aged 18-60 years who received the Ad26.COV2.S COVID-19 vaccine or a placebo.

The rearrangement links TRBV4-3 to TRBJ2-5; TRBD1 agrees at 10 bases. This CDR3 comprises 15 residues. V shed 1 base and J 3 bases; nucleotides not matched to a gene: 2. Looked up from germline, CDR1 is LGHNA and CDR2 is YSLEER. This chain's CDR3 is CASSQGGTGEETQYF. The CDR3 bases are TGCGCCAGCAGCCAAGGAGGGACAGGGGAAGAGACCCAGTACTTC.

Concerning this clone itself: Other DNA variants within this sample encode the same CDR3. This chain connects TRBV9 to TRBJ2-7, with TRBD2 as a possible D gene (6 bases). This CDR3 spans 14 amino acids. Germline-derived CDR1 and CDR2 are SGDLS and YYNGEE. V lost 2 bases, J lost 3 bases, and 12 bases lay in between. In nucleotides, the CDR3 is TGTGCCAGCAGCGTGGGGCAGGGAGGCTACGAGCAGTACTTC. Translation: CASSVGQGGYEQYF.

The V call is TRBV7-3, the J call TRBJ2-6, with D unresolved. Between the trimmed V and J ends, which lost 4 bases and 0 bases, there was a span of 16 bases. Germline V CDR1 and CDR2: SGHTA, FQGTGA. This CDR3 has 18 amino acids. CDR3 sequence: CASSSKIRDVSGANVLTF. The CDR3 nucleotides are TGTGCCAGCAGCTCGAAAATCCGAGACGTCTCTGGGGCCAACGTCCTGACTTTC.

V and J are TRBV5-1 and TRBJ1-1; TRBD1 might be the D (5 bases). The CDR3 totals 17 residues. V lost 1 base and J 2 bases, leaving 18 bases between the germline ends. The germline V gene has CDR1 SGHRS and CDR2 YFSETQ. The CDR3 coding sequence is TGCGCCAGCAGCTTGTTAGGACTACACGGGGGTAACACTGAAGCTTTCTTT. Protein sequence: CASSLLGLHGGNTEAFF. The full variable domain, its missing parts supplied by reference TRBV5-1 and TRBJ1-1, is KAGVTQTPRYLIKTRGQQVTLSCSPISGHRSVSWYQQTPGQGLQFLFEYFSETQRNKGNFPGRFSGRQFSNSRSEMNVSTLELGDSALYLCASSLLGLHGGNTEAFFGQGTRLTVV.

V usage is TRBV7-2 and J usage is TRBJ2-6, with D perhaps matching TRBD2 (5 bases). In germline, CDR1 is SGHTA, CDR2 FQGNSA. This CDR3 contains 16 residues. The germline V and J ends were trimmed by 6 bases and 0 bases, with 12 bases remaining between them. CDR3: CASSPHTSSGANVLTF. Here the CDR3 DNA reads TGTGCCAGCAGTCCCCACACTAGCTCTGGGGCCAACGTCCTGACTTTC.

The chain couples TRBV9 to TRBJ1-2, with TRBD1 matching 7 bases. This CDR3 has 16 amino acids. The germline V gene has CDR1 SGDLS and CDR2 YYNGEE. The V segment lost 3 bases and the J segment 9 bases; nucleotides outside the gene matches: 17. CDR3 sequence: CASSASRDSLTMRYTF. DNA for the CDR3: TGTGCCAGCAGCGCGTCCCGGGACAGCTTAACTATGCGCTACACCTTC.

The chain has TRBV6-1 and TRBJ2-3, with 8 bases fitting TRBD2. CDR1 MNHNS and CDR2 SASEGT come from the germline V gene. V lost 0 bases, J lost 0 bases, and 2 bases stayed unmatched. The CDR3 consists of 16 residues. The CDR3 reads CASSEAGGVSTDTQYF. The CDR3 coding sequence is TGTGCCAGCAGTGAAGCCGGGGGGGTTAGCACAGATACGCAGTATTTT.

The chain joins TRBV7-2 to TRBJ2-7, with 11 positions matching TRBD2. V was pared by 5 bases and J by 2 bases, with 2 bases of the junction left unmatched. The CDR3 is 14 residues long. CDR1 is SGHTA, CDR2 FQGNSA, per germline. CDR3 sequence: CASSVGLAAYEQYF. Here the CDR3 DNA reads TGTGCCAGCAGCGTGGGACTAGCGGCCTACGAGCAGTACTTC.

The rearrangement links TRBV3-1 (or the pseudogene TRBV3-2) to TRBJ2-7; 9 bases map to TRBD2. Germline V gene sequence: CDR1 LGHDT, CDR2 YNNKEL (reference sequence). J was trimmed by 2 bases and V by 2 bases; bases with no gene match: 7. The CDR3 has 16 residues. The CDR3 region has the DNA TGTGCCAGCAGCCAATTTTTAGCGGGAGCAACCTACGAGCAGTACTTC. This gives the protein CASSQFLAGATYEQYF.

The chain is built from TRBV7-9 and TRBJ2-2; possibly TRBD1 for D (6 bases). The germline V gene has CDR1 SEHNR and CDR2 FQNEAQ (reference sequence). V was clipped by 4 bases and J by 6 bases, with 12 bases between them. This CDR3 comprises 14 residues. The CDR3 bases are TGTGCCAGCAGCTCCTTCAGGGGAGCCGGGGAGCTGTTTTTT. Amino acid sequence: CASSSFRGAGELFF.

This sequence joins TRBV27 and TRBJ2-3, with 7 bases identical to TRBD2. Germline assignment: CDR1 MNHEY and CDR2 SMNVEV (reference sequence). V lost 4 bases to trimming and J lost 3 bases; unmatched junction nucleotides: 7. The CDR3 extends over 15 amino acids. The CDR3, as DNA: TGTGCCAGCAGTTGGCTATCAGCGGGGACAGATACGCAGTATTTT. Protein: CASSWLSAGTDTQYF.

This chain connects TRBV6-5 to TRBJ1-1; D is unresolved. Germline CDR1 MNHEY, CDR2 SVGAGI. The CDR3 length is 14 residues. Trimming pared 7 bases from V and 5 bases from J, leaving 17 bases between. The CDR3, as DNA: TGTGCCAGCAAAGGGCATGAGGTGAGGACTGAAGCTTTCTTT. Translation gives CASKGHEVRTEAFF.

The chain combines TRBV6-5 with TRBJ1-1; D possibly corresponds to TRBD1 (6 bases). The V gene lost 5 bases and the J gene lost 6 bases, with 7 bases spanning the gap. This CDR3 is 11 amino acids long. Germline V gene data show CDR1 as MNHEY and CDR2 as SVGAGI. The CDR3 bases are TGTGCCAGCAGTCCAGGGGCTGAAGCTTTCTTT. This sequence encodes CASSPGAEAFF.

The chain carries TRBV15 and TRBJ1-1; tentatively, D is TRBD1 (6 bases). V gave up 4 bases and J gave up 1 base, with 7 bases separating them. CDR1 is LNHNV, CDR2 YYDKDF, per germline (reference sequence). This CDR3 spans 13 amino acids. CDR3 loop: CATSMDRNTEAFF. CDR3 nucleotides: TGTGCCACCAGCATGGACAGGAACACTGAAGCTTTCTTT.

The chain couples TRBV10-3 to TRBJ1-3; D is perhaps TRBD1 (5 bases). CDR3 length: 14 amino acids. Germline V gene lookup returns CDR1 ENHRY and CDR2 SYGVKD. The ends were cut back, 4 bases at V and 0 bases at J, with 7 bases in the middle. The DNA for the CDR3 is TGTGCCATCAGTGTGGGGGGCTCTGGAAACACCATATATTTT. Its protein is CAISVGGSGNTIYF.

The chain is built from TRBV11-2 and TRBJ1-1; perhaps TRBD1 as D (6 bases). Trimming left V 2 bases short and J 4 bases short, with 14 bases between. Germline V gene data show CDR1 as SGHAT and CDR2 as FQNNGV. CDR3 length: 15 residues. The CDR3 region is CASSLWGGAGTEAFF. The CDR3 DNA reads TGTGCCAGCAGCTTATGGGGGGGCGCCGGCACTGAAGCTTTCTTT. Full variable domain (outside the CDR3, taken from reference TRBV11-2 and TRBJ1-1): EAGVAQSPRYKIIEKRQSVAFWCNPISGHATLYWYQQILGQGPKLLIQFQNNGVVDDSQLPKDRFSAERLKGVDSTLKIQPAKLEDSAVYLCASSLWGGAGTEAFFGQGTRLTVV.

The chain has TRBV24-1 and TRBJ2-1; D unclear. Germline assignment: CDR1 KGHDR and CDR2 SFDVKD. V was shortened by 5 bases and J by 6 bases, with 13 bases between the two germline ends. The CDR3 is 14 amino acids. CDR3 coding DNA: TGTGCCACCAGTGGACCGACTTCCACCAATGAGCAGTTCTTC. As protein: CATSGPTSTNEQFF.

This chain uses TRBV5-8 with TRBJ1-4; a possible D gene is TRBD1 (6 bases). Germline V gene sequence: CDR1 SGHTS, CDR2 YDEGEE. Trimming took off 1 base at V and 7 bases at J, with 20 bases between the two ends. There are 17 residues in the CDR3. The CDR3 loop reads CASSLWGPGAPGEKLFF. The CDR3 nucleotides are TGTGCCAGCAGCTTGTGGGGGCCGGGGGCCCCGGGTGAAAAACTGTTTTTT. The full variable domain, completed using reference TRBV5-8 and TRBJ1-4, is EAGVTQSPTHLIKTRGQQATLRCSPISGHTSVYWYQQALGLGLQFLLWYDEGEERNRGNFPPRFSGRQFPNYSSELNVNALELEDSALYLCASSLWGPGAPGEKLFFGSGTQLSVL.

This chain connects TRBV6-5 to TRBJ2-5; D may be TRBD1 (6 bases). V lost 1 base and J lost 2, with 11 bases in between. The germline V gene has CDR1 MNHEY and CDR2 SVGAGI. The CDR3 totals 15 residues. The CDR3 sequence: CASSYWWQGQETQYF. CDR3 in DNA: TGTGCCAGCAGTTACTGGTGGCAGGGGCAAGAGACCCAGTACTTC.